Listed here are 6 T cell receptor beta chains from one sample, sequenced in a study of blood T cells in healthy people across ages. A second 7 to 11 cycle PCR used barcoded and J-beta primers. From the 5' RACE reads, TCRdb called clonotypes with MiXCR, one entry per CDR3 protein. The table records 850,000 or so distinct CDR3 sequences, 25% to 35% of them present only once. Sequencing was carried out using blood. Receptors were obtained from a woman at least 80 years old in good health.

The rearrangement uses TRBV7-2 and TRBJ2-7, with 7 bases fitting TRBD2. Per the germline V gene, CDR1 is SGHTA and CDR2 is FQGNSA. V gave up 5 bases and J gave up 6 bases; unmatched junction bases: 19. CDR3 size: 17 residues. Here the CDR3 DNA reads TGTGCCAGCAGCCCCCCCCTTGGGCGGGGGACCTATCCCGAGCAGTACTTC. Translation: CASSPPLGRGTYPEQYF.

This clonotype was seen at least ten times. The chain recombines TRBV20-1 with TRBJ2-7; TRBD1 or TRBD2 may be the D gene (5 bases each). The ends were cut back, 0 bases at V and 2 bases at J, with 14 bases in the middle. Germline CDR1 DFQATT, CDR2 SNEGSKA (reference sequence). The CDR3 is made up of 15 amino acids. CDR3 amino acids: CSARDDRGGPYEQYF. In DNA form, the CDR3 reads TGCAGTGCTAGAGACGATCGGGGCGGGCCCTACGAGCAGTACTTC.

Details on this clonotype: Being one base from a much bigger clone, this may be a read error. The chain combines TRBV24-1 with TRBJ2-7; 10 positions agree with TRBD2. Germline lookup yields CDR1 KGHDR and CDR2 SFDVKD. Unmatched junction bases numbered 12, after V lost 7 bases and J lost 7 bases. The length of the CDR3 is 15 residues. The DNA of the CDR3 is TGTGCCACCAGGTCCAGCGGGGGGGCTGGAAATGAGCAGTACTTC. Its protein product is CATRSSGGAGNEQYF.

This clonotype was detected only a few times. A much larger clone lies a single base off, so this may be a read error. The chain carries TRBV7-2 and TRBJ1-5; 7 nucleotides agree with TRBD1. The germline CDR1 and CDR2 sequences are SGHTA and FQGNSA. This CDR3 region has 14 residues. Here the CDR3 DNA reads TGTGCCTGCAGCTACACAGGGGGCAATCAGCCCCAGCATTTT. As protein: CACSYTGGNQPQHF.

This clonotype was recorded at least ten times. This chain connects TRBV20-1 to TRBJ2-7; 10 bases map to TRBD1. The length of the CDR3 is 15 residues. CDR1 DFQATT and CDR2 SNEGSKA come from the germline V gene (reference sequence). After removal of 4 bases from V and 6 bases from J, the junction contained 12 bases not matched to a gene. CDR3 region: CSAMTGGGLPSEQYF. CDR3 nucleotides: TGCAGTGCTATGACAGGGGGCGGTCTCCCTAGCGAGCAGTACTTC.

For this clonotype: A much larger clone is a single base away; this may be a read error. The genes are TRBV11-2 and TRBJ2-1; TRBD2 agrees at 7 bases. The CDR3 has 15 residues. Germline lookup yields CDR1 SGHAT and CDR2 FQNNGV. The CDR3 DNA follows: TGTGCCAGCAGCTTAGCGGGGGGATATGGGAATGGGCAGTTCTTC. Its protein product is CASSLAGGYGNGQFF.